The rows below give T cell receptor beta chains drawn from one sample of a study of cytomegalovirus exposure and HLA in healthy donors. TCRdb keeps only in-frame clones here, not all; method: immunoSEQ multiplex PCR. The repertoire consists of roughly 100,000 clones, with about three quarters occurring once and the leading ten covering around 6%. The material sequenced was PBMCs. The receptors stem from a male donor in good health and CMV-seronegative. The CDR3 runs from the conserved cysteine through the conserved F or W. Each record gives: CDR3 length, V gene, J gene, D gene, clone size, CDR3 protein, CDR3 DNA. The D gene is left open where the match is weak. Clone size, where shown, is once, few, many, or a class for clones that have expanded.

length: 17; V: TRBV7-2; J: TRBJ2-2; D: -; size: -; CDR3: CASSRAGTPKDTGELFF; DNA: TGTGCCAGCAGTCGAGCCGGGACTCCCAAAGACACCGGGGAGCTGTTTTTT
length: 14; V: TRBV27; J: TRBJ2-7; D: TRBD1; size: -; CDR3: CASSFTGGGYEQYF; DNA: TGTGCCAGCAGTTTTACAGGGGGAGGCTACGAGCAGTACTTC
length: 15; V: TRBV27; J: TRBJ1-3; D: -; size: -; CDR3: CASSPRQAYGNTIYF; DNA: TGTGCCAGCAGTCCCAGACAGGCGTATGGAAACACCATATATTTT
length: 14; V: TRBV30; J: TRBJ1-1; D: TRBD1; size: -; CDR3: CAWSHPGQSPEAFF; DNA: TGTGCCTGGAGCCATCCGGGACAGTCCCCTGAAGCTTTCTTT
length: 13; V: TRBV4-2; J: TRBJ2-5; D: -; size: -; CDR3: CASSQDFQETQYF; DNA: TGTGCCAGCAGCCAAGACTTCCAAGAGACCCAGTACTTC
length: 16; V: TRBV7-2; J: TRBJ2-3; D: -; size: -; CDR3: CASSFWSPGYTDTQYF; DNA: TGTGCCAGCAGCTTTTGGTCTCCGGGGTATACAGATACGCAGTATTTT
length: 14; V: TRBV6-6; J: TRBJ1-5; D: TRBD1; size: -; CDR3: CASSRTGGNQPQHF; DNA: TGTGCCAGCAGTCGGACAGGGGGCAATCAGCCCCAGCATTTT
length: 18; V: TRBV19; J: TRBJ2-3; D: TRBD2; size: once; CDR3: CASSTWTSGRPSPDTQYF; DNA: TGTGCCAGTAGTACCTGGACTAGCGGGAGACCTTCCCCTGATACGCAGTATTTT
length: 15; V: TRBV28; J: TRBJ1-6; D: TRBD1; size: -; CDR3: CASSLGTAFNSPLHF; DNA: TGTGCCAGCAGTCTCGGGACAGCGTTTAATTCACCCCTCCACTTT
length: 14; V: TRBV27; J: TRBJ1-5; D: -; size: -; CDR3: CASSRQASNQPQHF; DNA: TGTGCCAGCAGTCGGCAGGCTAGCAATCAGCCCCAGCATTTT
length: 17; V: TRBV7-9; J: TRBJ1-3; D: TRBD1; size: -; CDR3: CASSPRAGGTPGNTIYF; DNA: TGTGCCAGCAGTCCGAGGGCAGGGGGCACTCCTGGAAACACCATATATTTT
length: 15; V: TRBV7-2; J: TRBJ1-3; D: -; size: -; CDR3: CASSLDSGAGNTIYF; DNA: TGTGCCAGCAGCTTAGATTCAGGGGCTGGAAACACCATATATTTT
length: 13; V: TRBV6-4; J: TRBJ1-6; D: -; size: -; CDR3: CASRAGPNSPLHF; DNA: TGTGCCAGCAGAGCAGGGCCGAATTCACCCCTCCACTTT
length: 11; V: TRBV29-1; J: TRBJ2-5; D: TRBD1; size: -; CDR3: CSTRQGKTQYF; DNA: TGCAGCACTCGACAGGGGAAGACCCAGTACTTC
length: 16; V: TRBV9; J: TRBJ2-7; D: -; size: -; CDR3: CASSVELLAPTYEQYF; DNA: TGTGCCAGCAGCGTAGAGCTGCTAGCACCGACCTACGAGCAGTACTTC
length: 13; V: TRBV19; J: TRBJ1-1; D: -; size: -; CDR3: CASTPQGSTEAFF; DNA: TGTGCCAGTACCCCACAGGGTAGTACTGAAGCTTTCTTT
length: 14; V: TRBV5-1; J: TRBJ1-5; D: TRBD1; size: -; CDR3: CASSLTGSDQPQHF; DNA: TGCGCCAGCAGTTTGACAGGGTCGGATCAGCCCCAGCATTTT
length: 16; V: TRBV27; J: TRBJ2-7; D: TRBD1; size: -; CDR3: CASSLSPGTATYEQYF; DNA: TGTGCCAGCAGTCTCAGCCCCGGGACAGCGACCTACGAGCAGTACTTC
length: 13; V: TRBV2; J: TRBJ1-3; D: -; size: few; CDR3: CASTSGSGNTIYF; DNA: TGTGCCAGCACGTCGGGATCTGGAAACACCATATATTTT
length: 16; V: TRBV5-1; J: TRBJ2-5; D: TRBD2; size: few; CDR3: CASSLVLAGASETQYF; DNA: TGCGCCAGCAGCTTGGTACTAGCGGGAGCTTCTGAGACCCAGTACTTC
length: 19; V: TRBV12-5; J: TRBJ2-3; D: TRBD2; size: -; CDR3: CASGLGAGGPPLRVNTQYF; DNA: TGTGCTAGTGGTTTGGGAGCGGGAGGGCCTCCTCTGAGAGTGAATACGCAGTATTTT
length: 14; V: TRBV11-2; J: TRBJ1-2; D: -; size: -; CDR3: CASSLEAGNYGYTF; DNA: TGTGCCAGCAGCTTAGAGGCGGGTAACTATGGCTACACCTTC
length: 14; V: TRBV6-1; J: TRBJ1-5; D: TRBD1; size: -; CDR3: CASSLRTGEQPQHF; DNA: TGTGCCAGCAGTCTCCGGACAGGGGAACAGCCCCAGCATTTT
length: 15; V: TRBV7-9; J: TRBJ2-3; D: -; size: -; CDR3: CSSSLPGASTDTQYF; DNA: TGTTCCAGCAGCTTACCAGGGGCTAGCACAGATACGCAGTATTTT
length: 14; V: TRBV29-1; J: TRBJ2-2; D: -; size: -; CDR3: CSFLVDRNTGELFF; DNA: TGCAGCTTCCTGGTCGACAGGAACACCGGGGAGCTGTTTTTT
length: 15; V: TRBV19; J: TRBJ2-7; D: TRBD2; size: -; CDR3: CASSQAGGSSYEQYF; DNA: TGTGCCAGTAGCCAAGCGGGAGGGAGCTCCTACGAGCAGTACTTC
length: 16; V: TRBV6-6; J: TRBJ2-2; D: -; size: -; CDR3: CASSYSARSNTGELFF; DNA: TGTGCCAGCAGTTACAGTGCGCGGTCGAACACCGGGGAGCTGTTTTTT
length: 15; V: TRBV2; J: TRBJ2-7; D: TRBD1; size: few; CDR3: CASSGQGPDRPVQYF; DNA: TGTGCCAGCAGCGGACAGGGCCCCGATCGTCCCGTGCAGTACTTC
length: 15; V: TRBV29-1; J: TRBJ2-1; D: TRBD2; size: -; CDR3: CSAGGLADYYNEQLF; DNA: TGCAGCGCGGGGGGACTAGCGGACTACTACAATGAGCAGCTCTTC
length: 14; V: TRBV5-1; J: TRBJ1-1; D: -; size: -; CDR3: CASSFGGVRTEAFF; DNA: TGCGCCAGCAGCTTTGGAGGGGTCCGTACTGAAGCTTTCTTT
length: 15; V: TRBV7-2; J: TRBJ2-7; D: TRBD2; size: -; CDR3: CASSLRSGRDYEQYF; DNA: TGTGCCAGCAGCCTAAGGAGCGGGAGGGACTACGAGCAGTACTTC
length: 15; V: TRBV28; J: TRBJ2-1; D: TRBD2; size: once; CDR3: CASRTSGLAHNEQFF; DNA: TGTGCCAGCAGGACTTCGGGACTAGCGCACAATGAGCAGTTCTTC
length: 15; V: TRBV14; J: TRBJ2-1; D: -; size: -; CDR3: CASSLGGGTYNEQFF; DNA: TGTGCCAGCAGCCTTGGGGGAGGAACCTACAATGAGCAGTTCTTC
length: 16; V: TRBV27; J: TRBJ2-1; D: -; size: -; CDR3: CASSLSGQGAYNEQFF; DNA: TGTGCCAGCAGCCTGAGCGGGCAGGGGGCCTACAATGAGCAGTTCTTC
length: 15; V: TRBV11-3; J: TRBJ2-2; D: TRBD1; size: -; CDR3: CASSPGQGNTGELFF; DNA: TGTGCCAGCAGCCCGGGACAGGGTAACACCGGGGAGCTGTTTTTT
length: 17; V: TRBV7-8; J: TRBJ2-1; D: -; size: -; CDR3: CASSPRAGGPSYNEQFF; DNA: TGTGCCAGCAGCCCGAGGGCCGGGGGGCCCTCCTACAATGAGCAGTTCTTC
length: 14; V: TRBV9; J: TRBJ2-2; D: -; size: -; CDR3: CASSPRREAGELFF; DNA: TGTGCCAGCAGCCCCCGGCGAGAGGCCGGGGAGCTGTTTTTT
length: 15; V: TRBV6-4; J: TRBJ2-1; D: -; size: -; CDR3: CASSAPGEGYNEQFF; DNA: TGTGCCAGCAGCGCGCCGGGAGAGGGCTACAATGAGCAGTTCTTC
length: 17; V: TRBV4-3; J: TRBJ2-7; D: TRBD2; size: -; CDR3: CASSQGIQREGDWEQYF; DNA: TGCGCCAGCAGCCAAGGTATCCAGCGGGAGGGCGATTGGGAGCAGTACTTC
length: 12; V: TRBV5-6; J: TRBJ2-1; D: -; size: few; CDR3: CASSFQADEQFF; DNA: TGTGCCAGCAGCTTTCAGGCTGATGAGCAGTTCTTC
length: 13; V: TRBV18; J: TRBJ1-2; D: -; size: -; CDR3: CASSPDSNYGYTF; DNA: TGTGCCAGCTCGCCCGACAGCAACTATGGCTACACCTTC
length: 18; V: TRBV27; J: TRBJ1-5; D: -; size: -; CDR3: CASSPRTASSYSNQPQHF; DNA: TGTGCCAGCAGTCCACGGACAGCCTCCTCTTATAGCAATCAGCCCCAGCATTTT
length: 13; V: TRBV11-3; J: TRBJ2-1; D: -; size: -; CDR3: CASSSHLYNEQFF; DNA: TGTGCCAGCAGCTCCCACTTGTACAATGAGCAGTTCTTC
length: 14; V: TRBV27; J: TRBJ2-3; D: -; size: -; CDR3: CASAVRQPTDTQYF; DNA: TGTGCCAGCGCGGTAAGGCAGCCTACAGATACGCAGTATTTT
length: 14; V: TRBV5-1; J: TRBJ2-4; D: TRBD1; size: once; CDR3: CASSPDRGSDIQYF; DNA: TGCGCCAGCAGCCCTGACAGGGGGTCGGACATTCAGTACTTC
length: 18; V: TRBV28; J: TRBJ1-2; D: -; size: -; CDR3: CASSLVLADTRGNYGYTF; DNA: TGTGCCAGCAGTTTGGTTTTGGCCGACACTCGTGGTAACTATGGCTACACCTTC
length: 16; V: TRBV5-4; J: TRBJ1-1; D: -; size: -; CDR3: CASSDGGGRGNTEAFF; DNA: TGTGCCAGCAGCGACGGCGGTGGTCGGGGAAACACTGAAGCTTTCTTT
length: 11; V: TRBV30; J: TRBJ1-1; D: -; size: -; CDR3: CAWSQSERAFF; DNA: TGTGCCTGGAGTCAATCCGAACGGGCTTTCTTT
length: 14; V: TRBV4-1; J: TRBJ2-3; D: -; size: -; CDR3: CASSPTVSTDTQYF; DNA: TGCGCCAGCAGCCCGACAGTCAGCACAGATACGCAGTATTTT
length: 14; V: TRBV28; J: TRBJ2-7; D: TRBD2; size: -; CDR3: CASSLVGGSYEQYF; DNA: TGTGCCAGCAGTCTCGTGGGGGGGTCCTACGAGCAGTACTTC
length: 16; V: TRBV4-3; J: TRBJ1-1; D: TRBD1; size: few; CDR3: CASSPQGDGTDNGSFF; DNA: TGCGCCAGCAGCCCCCAAGGGGACGGGACAGACAACGGGTCTTTCTTT
length: 16; V: TRBV10-3; J: TRBJ1-1; D: TRBD1; size: once; CDR3: CAIRGTGFGMNTEAFF; DNA: TGTGCCATCAGGGGGACAGGGTTTGGGATGAACACTGAAGCTTTCTTT
length: 14; V: TRBV2; J: TRBJ2-3; D: -; size: -; CDR3: CASAAGGSTDTQYF; DNA: TGTGCCAGCGCGGCCGGTGGGAGCACAGATACGCAGTATTTT
length: 14; V: TRBV19; J: TRBJ2-2; D: -; size: few; CDR3: CASRLVLNTGELFF; DNA: TGTGCCAGTCGGTTAGTGTTAAACACCGGGGAGCTGTTTTTT
length: 14; V: TRBV19; J: TRBJ2-7; D: -; size: -; CDR3: CASSIGQSQDEQYF; DNA: TGTGCCAGTAGTATTGGGCAGAGTCAGGACGAGCAGTACTTC
length: 15; V: TRBV2; J: TRBJ1-6; D: TRBD1; size: -; CDR3: CASRDRTGENSPLHF; DNA: TGTGCCAGCAGGGATCGGACAGGAGAGAATTCACCCCTCCACTTT
length: 14; V: TRBV7-9; J: TRBJ2-1; D: -; size: -; CDR3: CASSPRGGSNEQFF; DNA: TGTGCCAGCAGCCCAAGGGGCGGTAGCAATGAGCAGTTCTTC
length: 15; V: TRBV7-9; J: TRBJ1-3; D: TRBD1; size: -; CDR3: CASSLAPGGLYTIYF; DNA: TGTGCCAGCAGCTTAGCTCCAGGGGGCTTATACACCATATATTTT
length: 18; V: TRBV12-5; J: TRBJ2-1; D: TRBD2; size: -; CDR3: CASGLVGTSGRAYNEQFF; DNA: TGTGCTAGTGGTTTGGTCGGGACTAGCGGGAGGGCCTACAATGAGCAGTTCTTC
length: 16; V: TRBV27; J: TRBJ2-7; D: TRBD2; size: -; CDR3: CASSRIKTSGSHEQYF; DNA: TGTGCCAGCAGCCGTATAAAAACTAGCGGGAGCCACGAGCAGTACTTC